Given below is one T cell receptor beta chain in context. This clonotype appeared many times. This receptor's antigen is unknown. Per-nucleotide qualities are absent, and no much larger clonotype sits a single base away. TCR libraries were built from 400 ng RNA with the Immunoverse kit, using molecular barcoded adaptors covering alpha/delta and beta/gamma chains. TCR library preparation used the same RNA that was used for transcriptome sequencing. Sequencing of the TCR libraries was done on an Illumina HiSeq 4000 with 2 x 150 cycles. The authors' pipeline ran thus. TCR reads were aligned to human V, D, J and C references and assembled into CDR3 clonotypes with MiXCR, including quality filtering and error correction. The tcR package in R was used to analyze clonotype counts and gene usage diversity. For inspection of raw mapping reads, RNA-seq reads were mapped by STAR aligner version 2.5.3a onto GRCh37 of the human genome. To test how sequencing depth affects detected clonotypes, IR-seq fastq files were randomly downsampled with Seqtk 1.3. TCRdb applied fastp at Q25 and MiXCR to the public reads, then kept only in-frame beta chains. Each CDR3 protein gets just one entry, which takes the most common genes and DNA from the rows behind it. The V and J calls and clone size come from TCRdb's table, not from the authors' own analysis. The sample contains approximately 62,000 distinct CDR3 sequences, roughly 19% of them found a single time. About a tenth of the sample is taken by the ten largest.

This entry belongs to a study of read filtering for tumor transcriptome and immune sequencing (dated by TCRdb to 2020 to 2022). Looking at the study overall: Of the patients in the cohort, about 16 were male and some 15 were female, and their mean age was around 64 years, with a range of about 47 to 80. Per sample, about 4.05 to 10.27 million TCR-region mapped reads were obtained with IR-seq, compared with only about 85 to 1,400 with RNA-seq. After DNase treatment, whole-transcriptome libraries were prepared with the TruSeq RNA Access Library Prep Kit. By revised international staging, fewer than ten patients were R-ISS I, roughly 17 were R-ISS II and about seven were R-ISS III. TCR repertoires obtained by targeted immune repertoire sequencing and by bulk whole-transcriptome sequencing performed on the same bone marrow samples were compared. One main goal was a read-filtering strategy for immune repertoire data, in particular deciding whether clonotypes backed by only one read should be removed.

Every patient had bone marrow sampled at the time of active disease. Ficoll-Hypaque density gradient centrifugation was used to isolate bone marrow mononuclear cells. CD138-negative cells were obtained by negative selection after labeling with CD138 magnetic microbeads on a MACS separator, removing myeloma plasma cells. Flow cytometry with CD138 antibodies on an Attune NxT was used to check how pure the isolated cells were. Total RNA was extracted with TRIzol reagent and quantified with a NanoDrop spectrophotometer. Paired RNA-seq and IR-seq were performed on each patient's CD138-negative bone marrow sample. The germline ends are 11 bases apart after V is trimmed by 4 bases and J by 4 bases. Based on the germline V gene, the CDR1 and CDR2 sequences are SGHRS and YFSETQ. The CDR3 contains 13 residues, cysteine and phenylalanine counted. Only the CDR3 DNA is retained, 39 bases long and in frame from the first base.

General findings and caveats noted by the study authors: The sorted CD138-negative fraction was composed of a mixed bone marrow immune population rather than of purified T cells. When single-read clonotypes were removed, the proportions of shared clonotypes in IR-seq and RNA-seq correlated more strongly. Compared with RNA-seq, IR-seq captured clonotypes at much higher depth and more reliably, and a smaller IR-seq throughput was enough to identify most shared clonotypes. Single-read clonotypes made up around 82% of clonotypes but only 3.5% to 4.5% of total reads in IR-seq, compared with approximately 75% of clonotypes and roughly 49% of reads in RNA-seq.

This TCR was recovered from a donor at least 40 years old with multiple myeloma. The V and J segments used are TRBV5-1 and TRBJ2-5; confidence is insufficient to name the D gene. The sequencing input was a population of CD138-negative cells sorted from bone marrow. Explained via the paper, the cell subset or site label denotes: bone marrow mononuclear cells depleted of CD138+ plasma/myeloma cells by negative magnetic selection. The CDR3 region has the sequence CASSDVGLETQYF. The base sequence is TGCGCCAGCAGCGACGTGGGGTTAGAGACCCAGTACTTC.